This record concerns one T cell receptor (beta chain) sequence. This specimen belongs to a study of blood T cell repertoires in COVID-19. Study background: Both acute and convalescent COVID-19 samples were obtained from the United States, Italy and Spain.

Data came from immunoSEQ multiplex PCR; TCRdb stores just in-frame clones and leaves some out. Of hundreds of thousands of clones detected, more than 75% appear once; the ten largest clones hold nearly 7.5%. V shed 3 bases and J 4 bases; nucleotides not matched to a gene: 4. This CDR3 has 15 residues. Germline V gene sequence: CDR1 LGHNA, CDR2 YSLEER. Sequenced: PBMCs or T cells enriched from blood (not recorded which). The V gene is TRBV4-3, the J gene TRBJ2-1; TRBD1 agrees at 9 bases. The receptor was isolated from a woman in her forties with acute COVID-19. The CDR3 loop reads CASSHPGQGYNEQFF. Here the CDR3 DNA reads TGCGCCAGCAGCCACCCGGGACAGGGATACAATGAGCAGTTCTTC.